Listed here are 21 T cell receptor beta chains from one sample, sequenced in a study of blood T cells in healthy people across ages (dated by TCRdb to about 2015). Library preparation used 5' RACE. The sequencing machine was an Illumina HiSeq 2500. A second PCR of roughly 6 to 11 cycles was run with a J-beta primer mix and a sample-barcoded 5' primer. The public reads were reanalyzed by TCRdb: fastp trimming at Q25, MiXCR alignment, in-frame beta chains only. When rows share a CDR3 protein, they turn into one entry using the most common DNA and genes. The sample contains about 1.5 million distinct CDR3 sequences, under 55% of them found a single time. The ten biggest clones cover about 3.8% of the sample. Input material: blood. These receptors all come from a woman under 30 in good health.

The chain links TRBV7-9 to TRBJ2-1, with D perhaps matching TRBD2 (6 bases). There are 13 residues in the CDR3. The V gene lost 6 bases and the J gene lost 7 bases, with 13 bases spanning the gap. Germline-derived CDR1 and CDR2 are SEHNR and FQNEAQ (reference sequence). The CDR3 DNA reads TGTGCCAGCAGGAAGGGACTCATGAATGAGCAGTTCTTC. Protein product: CASRKGLMNEQFF.

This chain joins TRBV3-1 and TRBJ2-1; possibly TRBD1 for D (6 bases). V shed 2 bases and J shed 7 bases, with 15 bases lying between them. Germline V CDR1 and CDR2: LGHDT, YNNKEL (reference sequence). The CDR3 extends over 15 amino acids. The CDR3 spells CASSQFSPQGNEQFF. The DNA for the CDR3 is TGTGCCAGCAGCCAATTTTCCCCCCAGGGGAATGAGCAGTTCTTC.

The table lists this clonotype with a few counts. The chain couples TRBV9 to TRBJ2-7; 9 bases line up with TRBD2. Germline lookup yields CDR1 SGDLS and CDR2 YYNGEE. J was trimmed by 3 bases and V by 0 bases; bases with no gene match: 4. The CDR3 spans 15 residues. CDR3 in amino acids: CASSVEWTSDYEQYF. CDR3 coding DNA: TGTGCCAGCAGCGTAGAGTGGACTAGCGACTACGAGCAGTACTTC.

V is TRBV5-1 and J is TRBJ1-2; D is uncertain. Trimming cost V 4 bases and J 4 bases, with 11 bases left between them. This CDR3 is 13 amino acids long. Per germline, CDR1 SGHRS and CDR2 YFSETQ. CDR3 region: CASSSTVTYGYTF. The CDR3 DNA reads TGCGCCAGCAGCAGTACAGTTACCTATGGCTACACCTTC.

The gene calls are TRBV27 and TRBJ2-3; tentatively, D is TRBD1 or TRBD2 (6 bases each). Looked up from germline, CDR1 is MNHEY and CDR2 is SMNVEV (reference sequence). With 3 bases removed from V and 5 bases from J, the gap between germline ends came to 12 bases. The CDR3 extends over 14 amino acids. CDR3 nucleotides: TGTGCCAGCAGTTTTCGGGGGCAGGGAGATACGCAGTATTTT. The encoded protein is CASSFRGQGDTQYF.

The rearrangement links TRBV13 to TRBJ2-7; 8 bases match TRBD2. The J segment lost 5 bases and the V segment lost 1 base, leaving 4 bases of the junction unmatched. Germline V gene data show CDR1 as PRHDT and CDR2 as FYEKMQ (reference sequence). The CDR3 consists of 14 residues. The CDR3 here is CASSLVGGADEQYF. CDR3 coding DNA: TGTGCCAGCAGCTTAGTCGGGGGGGCCGACGAGCAGTACTTC.

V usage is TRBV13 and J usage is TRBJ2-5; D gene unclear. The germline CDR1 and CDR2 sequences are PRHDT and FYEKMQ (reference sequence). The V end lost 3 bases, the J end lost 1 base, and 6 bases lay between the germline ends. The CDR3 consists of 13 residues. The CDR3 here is CASSFEAQETQYF. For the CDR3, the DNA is TGTGCCAGCAGCTTCGAGGCCCAAGAGACCCAGTACTTC.

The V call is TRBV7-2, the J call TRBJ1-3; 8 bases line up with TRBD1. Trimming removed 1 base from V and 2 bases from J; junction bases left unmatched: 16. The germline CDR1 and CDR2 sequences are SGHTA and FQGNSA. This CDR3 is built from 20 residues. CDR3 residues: CASSLVRLNSGTGPGNTIYF. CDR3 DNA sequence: TGTGCCAGCAGCTTAGTAAGGTTGAATTCCGGGACAGGTCCTGGAAACACCATATATTTT.

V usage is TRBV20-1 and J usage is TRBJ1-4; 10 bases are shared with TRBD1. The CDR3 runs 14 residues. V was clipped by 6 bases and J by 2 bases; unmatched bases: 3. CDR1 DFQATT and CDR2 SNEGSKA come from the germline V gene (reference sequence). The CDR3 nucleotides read TGCAGTGCCCCGGACAGGGGGACTAATGAAAAACTGTTTTTT. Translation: CSAPDRGTNEKLFF.

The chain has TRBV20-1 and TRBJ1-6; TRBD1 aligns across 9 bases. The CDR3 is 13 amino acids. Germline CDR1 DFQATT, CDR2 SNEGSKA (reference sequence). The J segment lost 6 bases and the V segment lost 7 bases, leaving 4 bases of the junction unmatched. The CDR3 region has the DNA TGCAGTGTACCGGGACAGGGTAATTCACCCCTCCACTTT. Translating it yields CSVPGQGNSPLHF.

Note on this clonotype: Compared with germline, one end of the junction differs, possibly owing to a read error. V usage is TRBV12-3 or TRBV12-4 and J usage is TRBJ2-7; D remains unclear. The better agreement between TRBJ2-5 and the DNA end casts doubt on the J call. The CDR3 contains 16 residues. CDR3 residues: CARSSGALLLGGTQYF. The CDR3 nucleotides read TGTGCCAGAAGTTCGGGCGCCCTTTTATTGGGCGGGACCCAGTACTTC.

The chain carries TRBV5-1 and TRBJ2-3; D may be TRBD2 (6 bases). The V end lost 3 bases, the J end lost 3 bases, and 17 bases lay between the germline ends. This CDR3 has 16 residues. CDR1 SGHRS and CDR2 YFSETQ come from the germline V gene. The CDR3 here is CASSSGLQQRTDTQYF. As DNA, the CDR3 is TGCGCCAGCAGCTCGGGACTGCAGCAAAGGACAGATACGCAGTATTTT.

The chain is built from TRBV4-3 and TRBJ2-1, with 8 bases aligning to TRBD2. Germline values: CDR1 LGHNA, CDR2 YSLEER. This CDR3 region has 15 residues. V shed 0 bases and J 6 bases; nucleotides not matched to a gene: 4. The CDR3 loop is CASSQDRGTSNEQFF. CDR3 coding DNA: TGCGCCAGCAGCCAAGATCGGGGGACTAGCAATGAGCAGTTCTTC.

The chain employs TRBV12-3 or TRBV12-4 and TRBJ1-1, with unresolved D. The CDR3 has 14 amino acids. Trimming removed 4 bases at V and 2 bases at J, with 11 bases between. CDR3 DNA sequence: TGTGCCAGCAGTTACACGTTCCCTAACACTGAAGCTTTCTTT. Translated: CASSYTFPNTEAFF.

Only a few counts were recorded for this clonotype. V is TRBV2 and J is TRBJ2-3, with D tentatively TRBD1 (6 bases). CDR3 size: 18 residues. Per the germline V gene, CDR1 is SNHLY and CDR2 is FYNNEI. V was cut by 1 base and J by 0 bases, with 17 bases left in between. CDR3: CASSEEGVGASSTDTQYF. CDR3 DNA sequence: TGTGCCAGCAGTGAAGAGGGGGTGGGGGCCTCTAGCACAGATACGCAGTATTTT.

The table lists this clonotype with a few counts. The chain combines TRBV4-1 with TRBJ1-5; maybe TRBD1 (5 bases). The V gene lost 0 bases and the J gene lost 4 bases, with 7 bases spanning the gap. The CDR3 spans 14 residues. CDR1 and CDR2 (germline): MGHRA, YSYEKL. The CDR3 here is CASSQEEGNQPQHF. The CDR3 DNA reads TGCGCCAGCAGCCAAGAGGAGGGGAATCAGCCCCAGCATTTT.

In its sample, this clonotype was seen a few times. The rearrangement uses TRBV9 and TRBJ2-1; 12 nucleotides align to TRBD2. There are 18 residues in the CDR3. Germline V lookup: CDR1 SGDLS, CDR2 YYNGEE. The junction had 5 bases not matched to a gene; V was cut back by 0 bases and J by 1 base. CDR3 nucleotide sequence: TGTGCCAGCAGCGTAGGTGGACTAGCGGGATTGTCCTACAATGAGCAGTTCTTC. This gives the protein CASSVGGLAGLSYNEQFF.

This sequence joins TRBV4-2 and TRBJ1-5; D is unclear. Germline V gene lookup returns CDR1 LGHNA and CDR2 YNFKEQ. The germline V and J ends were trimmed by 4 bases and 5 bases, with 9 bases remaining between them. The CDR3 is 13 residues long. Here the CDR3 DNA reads TGTGCCAGCAGCCGTGGTAGTTATCAGCCCCAGCATTTT. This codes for CASSRGSYQPQHF.

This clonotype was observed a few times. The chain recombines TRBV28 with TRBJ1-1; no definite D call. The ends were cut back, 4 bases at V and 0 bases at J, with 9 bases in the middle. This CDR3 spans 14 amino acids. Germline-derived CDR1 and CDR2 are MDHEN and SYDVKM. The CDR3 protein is CASSSPSVNTEAFF. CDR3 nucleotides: TGTGCCAGCAGTTCACCCTCGGTGAACACTGAAGCTTTCTTT.

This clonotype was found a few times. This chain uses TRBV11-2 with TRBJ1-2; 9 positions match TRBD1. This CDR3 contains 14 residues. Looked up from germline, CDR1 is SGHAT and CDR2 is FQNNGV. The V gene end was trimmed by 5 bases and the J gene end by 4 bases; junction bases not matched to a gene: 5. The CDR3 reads CASSPMTGGYGYTF. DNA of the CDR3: TGTGCCAGCAGCCCCATGACAGGGGGCTATGGCTACACCTTC.

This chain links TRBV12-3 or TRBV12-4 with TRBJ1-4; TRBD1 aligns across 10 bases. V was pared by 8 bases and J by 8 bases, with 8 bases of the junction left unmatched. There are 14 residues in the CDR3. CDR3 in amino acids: CASGRQGAGEKLFF. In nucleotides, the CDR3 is TGTGCCAGCGGCCGACAGGGGGCCGGGGAAAAACTGTTTTTT.